A selection of T cell receptor beta chains follows, all from one sample in a study of shared clonotypes between healthy human individuals. Assay used: immunoSEQ multiplex PCR; TCRdb lists only in-frame clones, some missing. The sample includes some 2 million clones, about 95% of them seen just once. The specimen was naive CD4+ T cells sorted from blood. The receptors here all came from a man aged 18 to 29 in good health. CDR3s include the opening cysteine and the closing phenylalanine or tryptophan. A D gene is named only where the DNA matches it firmly. Clone size is given for some rows only: seen once, a few or many times, or a class if the clone is expanded.

>TRBJ1-1|-|-|TRBV4-1
TGCGCCAGCAGCCAGATTCAGGGAGGGACCACTGAAGCTTTCTTT
CASSQIQGGTTEAFF
>TRBJ2-5|-|-|TRBV5-1
TGCGCCAGCAGCTTAGGGGGGGCCCAAGAGACCCAGTACTTC
CASSLGGAQETQYF
>TRBJ2-3|-|TRBD2|TRBV9
TGTGCCAGCAGCGGGGGACTAGCGGTTAGCACAGATACGCAGTATTTT
CASSGGLAVSTDTQYF
>TRBJ2-3|once|-|TRBV7-2
TGTGCCAGCAGCCAATCCCGAGATACGCAGTATTTT
CASSQSRDTQYF
>TRBJ2-1|-|-|TRBV2
TGTGCCAGCAGTGGCCCCAGGGACTCCTACAATGAGCAGTTCTTC
CASSGPRDSYNEQFF
>TRBJ1-1|-|TRBD1|TRBV7-9
TGTGCCAGCAGCTTACTGGGACAGGGGATGGGCACTGAAGCTTTCTTT
CASSLLGQGMGTEAFF
>TRBJ2-3|-|-|TRBV6-1
TGTGCCAGCAGTGAAGGGTGGGCTAGCACAGATACGCAGTATTTT
CASSEGWASTDTQYF
>TRBJ1-2|-|-|TRBV6-5
TGTGCCATCCAGCGGGGGGGCGGGGATGGCTACACCTTC
CAIQRGGGDGYTF
>TRBJ1-1|-|-|TRBV7-6
TGTGCCAGCAGCTTAGATCGAGACACTGAAGCTTTCTTT
CASSLDRDTEAFF
>TRBJ1-3|-|-|TRBV7-7
TGTGCTAGCAGCTTATCCAGTTCTGGAAACACCATATATTTT
CASSLSSSGNTIYF
>TRBJ2-4|-|TRBD1|TRBV6-1
TGTGCCAGCAGTGTCGACAGGGGGCAGGGGCGAAACATTCAGTACTTC
CASSVDRGQGRNIQYF
>TRBJ2-3|-|-|TRBV19
TGTGCCAGTAGCCGCCAGGGTGATACGCAGTATTTT
CASSRQGDTQYF
>TRBJ1-2|-|-|TRBV5-6
TGTGCCAGCAGCTTGATGGGGGGGAGGATAGATGGCTACACCTTC
CASSLMGGRIDGYTF
>TRBJ2-7|-|TRBD2|TRBV7-6
TGTGCCAGCAGCCCTGCGGCGGGGGGCTCCTACGAGCAGTACTTC
CASSPAAGGSYEQYF
>TRBJ2-3|-|-|TRBV10-1
TGCGCCAGCAGTGTAGGGGATACGCAGTATTTT
CASSVGDTQYF
>TRBJ2-2|-|TRBD2|TRBV6-9
TGTGCCAGCAGCAGGGTGACTAGCGGGAGGGCCACTTATTTTACCGGGGAGCTGTTTTTT
CASSRVTSGRATYFTGELFF
>TRBJ1-2|-|-|TRBV2
TGTGCCAGCAGTGAAAGGGGAACCCTATATGGCTACACCTTC
CASSERGTLYGYTF
>TRBJ2-1|-|-|TRBV9
TGTGCCAGCAGCGTAGATGGCTTCTCCTACAATGAGCAGTTCTTC
CASSVDGFSYNEQFF
>TRBJ1-1|once|TRBD1|TRBV10-3
TGTGCCATCAGTGGCCTGGACAGGGTGGGGGAAGCTTTCTTT
CAISGLDRVGEAFF
>TRBJ1-1|-|TRBD1|TRBV10-3
TGTGCCATCAGCCCGGACAGGGCCACTGAAGCTTTCTTT
CAISPDRATEAFF
>TRBJ2-2|-|-|TRBV9
TGTGCCAGCAGCGTAGAAACGGCGAAGAACGGGGAGCTGTTTTTT
CASSVETAKNGELFF
>TRBJ1-2|-|TRBD1|TRBV30
TGTGCCTGGAATCTAATGGGACAGGGGTTCTATGGCTACACCTTC
CAWNLMGQGFYGYTF
>TRBJ1-2|few|-|TRBV29-1
TGCAGCGTCGGACCTGGGGGAGACTATGGCTACACCTTC
CSVGPGGDYGYTF
>TRBJ1-6|-|-|TRBV11-2
TGTGCCAGCAGCTTAGGGACAGAGTATAATTCACCCCTCCACTTT
CASSLGTEYNSPLHF
>TRBJ2-1|-|-|TRBV5-4
TGTGCCAGCAGCTTCCCTAGGGGGGAGGTATCCTACAATGAGCAGTTCTTC
CASSFPRGEVSYNEQFF
>TRBJ1-1|-|TRBD1|TRBV15
TGTGCCACCAGCAGAGCGGAACAGGGGCCTGAAGCTTTCTTT
CATSRAEQGPEAFF
>TRBJ2-7|once|-|TRBV28
TGTGCCAGCAGTCTCCCCGGCAGAGAATACGAGCAGTACTTC
CASSLPGREYEQYF
>TRBJ2-7|once|-|TRBV10-3
TGTGCCATCAGTGCGGGATCAGGAATGATCTCCTACGAGCAGTACTTC
CAISAGSGMISYEQYF
>TRBJ2-3|-|TRBD1|TRBV14
TGTGCCAGCAGCCAAGGACAGGGGTTCAGCACAGATACGCAGTATTTT
CASSQGQGFSTDTQYF
>TRBJ2-7|few|-|TRBV19
TGTGCCAGTAGTATAGTGTTGGAGTCCGAGCAGTACTTC
CASSIVLESEQYF
>TRBJ1-2|-|-|TRBV30
TGTGCCTGGGCCCTAGGACCAAGGGGCTATGGCTACACCTTC
CAWALGPRGYGYTF
>TRBJ2-3|-|-|TRBV11-3
TGTGCCAGCAGCTTAGGGTACGGCTCAGATACGCAGTATTTT
CASSLGYGSDTQYF
>TRBJ1-5|once|-|TRBV4-1
TGCGCCAGCAGCCAAGCCCCGATCACAGTTGGACAGCACAATCAGCCCCAGCATTTT
CASSQAPITVGQHNQPQHF
>TRBJ2-1|-|TRBD2|TRBV9
TGTGCCAGCAGCGACCCGGGCGGGAGGTTTCCCTCCTACAATGAGCAGTTCTTC
CASSDPGGRFPSYNEQFF
>TRBJ2-1|-|-|TRBV7-2
TGTGCCAGCACATCCGGTAGCTCCTACAATGAGCAGTTCTTC
CASTSGSSYNEQFF
>TRBJ2-2|-|-|TRBV7-2
TGTGCCAGCAGCTCTGTGGGGCCCGGGGAGCTGTTTTTT
CASSSVGPGELFF
>TRBJ2-7|-|-|TRBV25-1
TGTGCCAGCAGTGAAGGAGGCAACCTCTACGAGCAGTACTTC
CASSEGGNLYEQYF
>TRBJ2-7|-|TRBD1|TRBV27
TGTGCCAGCAGTTCTCCCACCGGGACAGGTACCTACGAGCAGTACTTC
CASSSPTGTGTYEQYF
>TRBJ1-1|-|-|TRBV10-3
TGTGCCATCAGGGGTTCGGGGCAGGGACAAACTGAAGCTTTCTTT
CAIRGSGQGQTEAFF
>TRBJ1-1|-|-|TRBV7-2
TGTGCCAGCAGCTTAGCGACGGCCGCTGAAGCTTTCTTT
CASSLATAAEAFF
>TRBJ2-2|-|TRBD2|TRBV7-2
TGTGCCAGCAGCCGAACGGGGGGAATCGCCGGGGAGCTGTTTTTT
CASSRTGGIAGELFF
>TRBJ2-3|-|TRBD2|TRBV11-2
TGTGCCAGCAGCTTCTCTAGCGGAAACTCAGATACGCAGTATTTT
CASSFSSGNSDTQYF
>TRBJ2-1|-|-|TRBV25-1
TGTGCCAGCAGAGCTGGCGGGGGCATAAATGAGCAGTTCTTC
CASRAGGGINEQFF
>TRBJ2-2|-|-|TRBV5-4
TGTGCCAGCAGCTTTGGGGGCAGGGACACCGGGGAGCTGTTTTTT
CASSFGGRDTGELFF
>TRBJ2-3|-|-|TRBV5-6
TGTGCCAGCAGCTTGGGACTCAGCACAGATACGCAGTATTTT
CASSLGLSTDTQYF